The sequence of this T cell receptor (beta chain) was determined in a study of Ad26.COV2.S vaccination and SARS-CoV-2 variants. The repertoire was sequenced with immunoSEQ multiplex PCR; TCRdb's copy has only in-frame clones and lacks some. The sample gives about 87,000 clones, 82% of which show up once; about a sixth is in the top ten. About this clone: Its cognate antigen is unknown.

This CDR3 spans 14 amino acids. V lost 6 bases and J lost 5, with 13 bases in between. Germline-derived CDR1 and CDR2 are MNHNY and SVGAGI (reference sequence). Study-wide findings and caveats: CD8+ and CD4+ T cells specific for spike reportedly responded with substantial breadth after vaccination.

This chain links TRBV6-6 with TRBJ1-4; D unresolved. The sample in question was peripheral blood, obtained after recovery from COVID-19. This TCR derives from a human donor who had recovered from COVID-19. CDR3 DNA sequence: TGTGCCAGCAGCCCCTTACAGAGAAATGAAAAACTGTTTTTT. This sequence encodes CASSPLQRNEKLFF.